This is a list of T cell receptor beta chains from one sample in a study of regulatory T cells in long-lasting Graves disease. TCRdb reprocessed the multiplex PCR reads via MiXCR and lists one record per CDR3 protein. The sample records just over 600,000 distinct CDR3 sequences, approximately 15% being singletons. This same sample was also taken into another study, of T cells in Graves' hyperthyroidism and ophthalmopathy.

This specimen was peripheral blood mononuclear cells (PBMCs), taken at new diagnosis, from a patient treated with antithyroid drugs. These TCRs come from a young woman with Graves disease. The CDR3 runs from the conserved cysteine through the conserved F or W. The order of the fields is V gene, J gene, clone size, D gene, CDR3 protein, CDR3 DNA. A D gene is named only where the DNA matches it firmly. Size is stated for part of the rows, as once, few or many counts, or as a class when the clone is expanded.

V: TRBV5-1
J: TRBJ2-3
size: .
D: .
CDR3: CASSQGDTRYF
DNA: TGCGCCAGCAGCCAGGGAGATACGCGGTATTTT

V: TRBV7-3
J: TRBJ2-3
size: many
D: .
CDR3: CASSWDKNTDTQYF
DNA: TGTGCCAGCAGCTGGGACAAAAACACAGATACGCAGTATTTT

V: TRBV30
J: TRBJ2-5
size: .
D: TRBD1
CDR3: CAQGGQGAAETQYF
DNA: TGTGCCCAAGGGGGTCAGGGGGCGGCGGAGACCCAGTACTTC

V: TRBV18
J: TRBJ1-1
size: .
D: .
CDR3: CASSPLKGEGTEAFF
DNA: TGTGCCAGCTCACCATTGAAGGGTGAGGGCACTGAAGCTTTCTTT

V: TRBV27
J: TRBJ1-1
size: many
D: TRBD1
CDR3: CASSSYRGEVTEAFF
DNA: TGTGCCAGCAGTTCCTACAGGGGGGAGGTCACTGAAGCTTTCTTT

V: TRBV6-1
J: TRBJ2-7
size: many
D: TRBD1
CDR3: CASASWGTDSYEQYF
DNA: TGTGCCAGCGCCTCTTGGGGGACAGACTCCTACGAGCAGTACTTC

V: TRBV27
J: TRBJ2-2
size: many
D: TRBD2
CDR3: CASSLYAGVTTGELFF
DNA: TGTGCCAGCAGTTTATACGCGGGAGTAACCACCGGGGAGCTGTTTTTT

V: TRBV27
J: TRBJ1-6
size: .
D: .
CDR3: CASGRNSPLHF
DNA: TGTGCCAGCGGACGTAATTCACCCCTCCACTTT

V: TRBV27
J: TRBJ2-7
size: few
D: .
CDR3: CASSLLNGGRGFYYEQYF
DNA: TGTGCCAGCAGTTTACTCAATGGCGGCCGTGGGTTTTACTACGAGCAGTACTTC

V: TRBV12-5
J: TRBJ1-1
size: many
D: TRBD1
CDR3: CASGLPGQVDGAFF
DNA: TGTGCTAGTGGTTTACCGGGACAGGTAGACGGTGCTTTCTTT

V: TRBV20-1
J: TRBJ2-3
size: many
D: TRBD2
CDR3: CSARPFALAVTTDTQYF
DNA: TGCAGTGCTAGACCCTTTGCCCTAGCGGTAACCACAGATACGCAGTATTTT

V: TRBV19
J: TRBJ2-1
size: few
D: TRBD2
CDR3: CASSFKRLAGGYNEQFF
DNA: TGTGCCAGTAGTTTTAAACGACTAGCGGGAGGCTACAATGAGCAGTTCTTC

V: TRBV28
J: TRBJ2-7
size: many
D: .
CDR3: CASTSIGRGNEQYF
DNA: TGTGCCAGCACCTCCATAGGGCGGGGTAACGAGCAGTACTTC

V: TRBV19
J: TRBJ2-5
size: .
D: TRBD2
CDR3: CASSPPQGLAGGETQYF
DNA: TGTGCCAGTAGTCCACCTCAGGGACTAGCGGGCGGAGAGACCCAGTACTTC

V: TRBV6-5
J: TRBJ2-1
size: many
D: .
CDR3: CASSWDSGKSGFNEQFF
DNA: TGTGCCAGCAGTTGGGACTCAGGAAAGAGCGGGTTCAATGAGCAGTTCTTC

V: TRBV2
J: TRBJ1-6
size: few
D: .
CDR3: CASRRAGENSPLHF
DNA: TGTGCCAGCCGCCGGGCGGGTGAAAATTCACCCCTCCACTTT

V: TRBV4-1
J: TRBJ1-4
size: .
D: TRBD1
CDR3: CASSPGYGTGGEKLFF
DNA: TGCGCCAGCAGCCCAGGGTACGGGACAGGGGGTGAAAAACTGTTTTTT

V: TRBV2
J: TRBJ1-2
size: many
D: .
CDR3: CASGRREELYGYTF
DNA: TGTGCCAGCGGCCGCAGGGAAGAACTCTATGGCTACACCTTC

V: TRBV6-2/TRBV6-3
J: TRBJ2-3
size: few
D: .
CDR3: CASSYSDSEIHTDTQYF
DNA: TGTGCCAGCAGTTACTCTGATTCCGAAATTCACACAGATACGCAGTATTTT

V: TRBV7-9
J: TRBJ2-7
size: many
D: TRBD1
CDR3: CASSGPRGPSYEQYF
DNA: TGTGCCAGCAGCGGTCCCAGGGGGCCCTCCTACGAGCAGTACTTC

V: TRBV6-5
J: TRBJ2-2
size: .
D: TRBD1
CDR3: CASSYTRTGREELFF
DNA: TGTGCCAGCAGTTACACAAGGACAGGGAGAGAGGAGCTGTTTTTT